The 22 T cell receptor beta chains in this list originate from one sample, sequenced in a study of shared clonotypes between healthy human individuals (dated by TCRdb to 2020 to 2021). The method was the immunoSEQ multiplex PCR assay. TCRdb obtained this table from immuneACCESS and retained in-frame rearrangements with V and J assigned. These tables miss some clones; where compared with another copy, unresolved V genes account for less than half of the shortfall, and the remainder is unexplained. This sample holds about 960,000 clones; around 80% were observed only once. The top ten constitute around 1.4% of the sample. Specimen: memory CD4+ T cells sorted from blood. This specimen's cell subset or site label, interpreted: CD45RA-negative fraction. The receptors stem from a young man in good health.

The chain is built from TRBV5-1 and TRBJ2-3, with 9 positions matching TRBD1. V lost 2 bases and J lost 1; bases outside the gene matches: 8. Germline CDR1 reads SGHRS; CDR2 reads YFSETQ. The CDR3 consists of 17 residues. The DNA of the CDR3 is TGCGCCAGCAGCTTACCTATACAGGGGGCTGGCACAGATACGCAGTATTTT. Its translation is CASSLPIQGAGTDTQYF.

The chain has TRBV19 and TRBJ1-1; weak D call: TRBD1 (6 bases). CDR1 and CDR2 (germline): LNHDA, SQIVND (reference sequence). This CDR3 has 13 amino acids. The V end lost 5 bases, the J end lost 5 bases, and 12 bases lay between the germline ends. This chain's CDR3 is CASSLGRGTEAFF. DNA of the CDR3: TGTGCCAGTAGTTTGGGCAGGGGAACTGAAGCTTTCTTT.

The chain links TRBV7-2 to TRBJ2-7; D not resolved. CDR1 is SGHTA and CDR2 is FQGNSA in the germline V gene. The V and J ends lost 5 bases and 2 bases respectively, with 13 bases between them. CDR3 length equals 14 residues. The CDR3 loop reads CASSRRASTYEQYF. Written as DNA, the CDR3 is TGTGCCAGCAGCCGCCGGGCTAGTACCTACGAGCAGTACTTC.

The V call is TRBV5-1, the J call TRBJ2-3, with 7 bases fitting TRBD2. The junction had 5 bases not matched to a gene; V was cut back by 4 bases and J by 6 bases. CDR3 size: 13 residues. The germline gives CDR1 SGHRS, CDR2 YFSETQ. The CDR3, as DNA: TGCGCCAGCAGCGGAACTAGCGCCGATACGCAGTATTTT. Its protein is CASSGTSADTQYF. The variable domain in full, with the rest retrieved from reference TRBV5-1 and TRBJ2-3, is KAGVTQTPRYLIKTRGQQVTLSCSPISGHRSVSWYQQTPGQGLQFLFEYFSETQRNKGNFPGRFSGRQFSNSRSEMNVSTLELGDSALYLCASSGTSADTQYFGPGTRLTVL.

This sequence joins TRBV28 and TRBJ2-4; 7 positions agree with TRBD1. Germline V gene lookup returns CDR1 MDHEN and CDR2 SYDVKM. V gave up 6 bases and J gave up 3 bases; unmatched junction bases: 11. The CDR3 covers 16 residues. The CDR3 nucleotides read TGTGCCAGCAGCTCGTCGGACAGGACGGGCAAAAACATTCAGTACTTC. This gives the protein CASSSSDRTGKNIQYF.

This clone was seen a few times. The same CDR3 is also encoded by other DNA sequences in this sample. The chain combines TRBV6-5 with TRBJ2-5, with 14 bases that match TRBD2. After removal of 6 bases from V and 4 bases from J, the junction contained 4 bases not matched to a gene. This CDR3 has 15 amino acids. Germline V CDR1 and CDR2: MNHEY, SVGAGI. This CDR3 reads CASRRLAGGGETQYF. DNA for the CDR3: TGTGCCAGCAGAAGACTAGCGGGGGGGGGAGAGACCCAGTACTTC.

V gene TRBV18 combines with J gene TRBJ2-4, with D unclear. Germline lookup yields CDR1 KGHSH and CDR2 LQKENI. The V and J ends lost 2 bases and 4 bases respectively, with 15 bases between them. The CDR3 runs to 16 residues. The CDR3 DNA sequence: TGTGCCAGCTCACCAGCACAGACGCAAACAAAAAACATTCAGTACTTC. This sequence encodes CASSPAQTQTKNIQYF. The full variable domain, in which reference TRBV18 and TRBJ2-4 provide the parts outside the CDR3, is NAGVMQNPRHLVRRRGQEARLRCSPMKGHSHVYWYRQLPEEGLKFMVYLQKENIIDESGMPKERFSAEFPKEGPSILRIQQVVRGDSAAYFCASSPAQTQTKNIQYFGAGTRLSVL.

Points on this clone: Just one base apart from a much larger clone, this may be a read error. The rearrangement uses TRBV6-1 and TRBJ1-5; no firm D call. Germline V gene sequence: CDR1 MNHNS, CDR2 SASEGT. Trimming pared 6 bases from V and 0 bases from J, leaving 3 bases between. The CDR3 sequence is 12 residues long. DNA for the CDR3: TGTGCCAGCAGATATAGCAATCAGCCCCAGCATTTT. It codes for CASRYSNQPQHF.

V gene TRBV19 combines with J gene TRBJ1-1; the match to TRBD1 covers 7 bases. Germline CDR1 is LNHDA and CDR2 is SQIVND (reference sequence). V lost 4 bases, J lost 6 bases, and 5 bases stayed unmatched. This CDR3 contains 13 residues. This CDR3 is CASSNDRDSEAFF. CDR3 nucleotides: TGTGCCAGTAGTAATGACAGGGATTCTGAAGCTTTCTTT. Combining the CDR3 with reference TRBV19 and TRBJ1-1 gives the whole variable domain DGGITQSPKYLFRKEGQNVTLSCEQNLNHDAMYWYRQDPGQGLRLIYYSQIVNDFQKGDIAEGYSVSREKKESFPLTVTSAQKNPTAFYLCASSNDRDSEAFFGQGTRLTVV.

A word on this clone: Other DNA sequences from this sample encode an identical CDR3 as well. The chain joins TRBV7-2 to TRBJ2-1; D is possibly TRBD1 (5 bases). This CDR3 region has 15 residues. Trimming took off 3 bases at V and 4 bases at J, with 13 bases between the two ends. Germline CDR1 and CDR2: SGHTA and FQGNSA. The CDR3 here is CASSLAAGSYNEQFF. The CDR3 coding sequence is TGTGCCAGCAGCTTGGCGGCAGGGTCATACAATGAGCAGTTCTTC.

Written as DNA, the CDR3 is TGTGCCAGCAGTGAAGGCGGGCTCGGAGGTGGTGAAAAACTGTTTTTT. This codes for CASSEGGLGGGEKLFF. The genes are TRBV6-4 and TRBJ1-4, with D hard to call. With 3 bases removed from V and 7 bases from J, the gap between germline ends came to 18 bases. CDR3 length: 16 amino acids. From germline, CDR1 is MRHNA and CDR2 SNTAGT.

V usage is TRBV27 and J usage is TRBJ1-6; TRBD1 agrees at 7 bases. Germline loops: CDR1 MNHEY, CDR2 SMNVEV (reference sequence). J lost 7 bases, V lost 4 bases, and 7 bases had no gene match. The CDR3 spans 15 residues. CDR3 amino acids: CASSSQTGSNSPLHF. The CDR3 bases are TGTGCCAGCAGTTCACAGACAGGGTCGAATTCACCCCTCCACTTT.

J is TRBJ1-6 and V is TRBV7-9; 7 nucleotides match TRBD1. This CDR3 comprises 13 residues. Germline CDR1 SEHNR, CDR2 FQNEAQ (reference sequence). The J segment lost 9 bases and the V segment lost 5 bases, leaving 4 bases of the junction unmatched. CDR3 DNA sequence: TGTGCCAGCAGCCCCAGGGGGGGTTCACCCCTCCACTTT. This translates into CASSPRGGSPLHF.

This clone was seen more than once but under ten times. The J gene is TRBJ2-3, the V gene TRBV2; weak D call: TRBD2 (6 bases). This CDR3 is built from 12 residues. V lost 4 bases, J lost 8 bases, and 10 bases lay in between. Per the germline V gene, CDR1 is SNHLY and CDR2 is FYNNEI. Written as DNA, the CDR3 is TGTGCCAGCAGTGGAGGGACTGCTACGCAGTATTTT. Translation: CASSGGTATQYF.

The chain links TRBV6-1 to TRBJ1-1; TRBD1 is a possible D gene (6 bases). The CDR3 consists of 12 residues. V lost 8 bases and J 1 base, leaving 8 bases between the germline ends. CDR1 MNHNS and CDR2 SASEGT come from the germline V gene. DNA of the CDR3: TGTGCCAGCGGACAGACGAACACTGAAGCTTTCTTT. It codes for CASGQTNTEAFF.

The chain couples TRBV5-4 to TRBJ2-5, with D possibly TRBD2 on 7 matching bases. The ends were cut back, 2 bases at V and 5 bases at J, with 16 bases in the middle. The CDR3 runs 15 residues. CDR1 and CDR2 (germline): SGHNT, YYREEE (reference sequence). The CDR3 DNA sequence: TGTGCCAGCAGCTTAGGGGGGGGCCTTTCCGAGACCCAGTACTTC. Amino acids: CASSLGGGLSETQYF.

The chain recombines TRBV10-3 with TRBJ2-2; the match to TRBD1 covers 7 bases. Germline CDR1 reads ENHRY; CDR2 reads SYGVKD. V dropped 3 bases and J dropped 7; count of bases not matched to a gene: 8. The CDR3 contains 15 residues. For the CDR3, the DNA is TGTGCCATCAGTGATAGGGGGCGGAAGGACGGGGAGCTGTTTTTT. Amino acid sequence: CAISDRGRKDGELFF.

The chain employs TRBV18 and TRBJ2-4, with TRBD2 identical over 10 bases. This CDR3 region has 16 residues. Trimming at V came to 2 bases and at J to 4 bases, leaving 5 bases not matched to a gene. Germline CDR1 is KGHSH and CDR2 is LQKENI. The CDR3 coding sequence is TGTGCCAGCTCACCAACGGCACTAGCGGGGAAAAACATTCAGTACTTC. It codes for CASSPTALAGKNIQYF.

The chain couples TRBV7-2 to TRBJ1-1; 9 bases map to TRBD1. V lost 4 bases, J lost 11 bases, and 14 bases stayed unmatched. Germline V CDR1 and CDR2: SGHTA, FQGNSA. This CDR3 has 15 amino acids. CDR3 sequence (DNA): TGTGCCAGCAGCTCCGTTGGATTAACGGGGACAGGGGCTTTCTTT. Amino acids: CASSSVGLTGTGAFF.

The J gene is TRBJ1-4, the V gene TRBV27; 7 nucleotides agree with TRBD1. J lost 5 bases, V lost 2 bases, and 8 bases had no gene match. The CDR3 extends over 16 amino acids. Germline assignment: CDR1 MNHEY and CDR2 SMNVEV (reference sequence). The CDR3 is CASSLPQGELNEKLFF. CDR3 nucleotide sequence: TGTGCCAGCAGTTTACCTCAGGGGGAACTAAATGAAAAACTGTTTTTT.

This clone has just a few counts. This chain connects TRBV4-3 to TRBJ1-2; 9 bases are a match to TRBD1. Germline V gene data show CDR1 as LGHNA and CDR2 as YSLEER. The CDR3 extends over 15 amino acids. With 2 bases clipped from V and 8 bases from J, the junction kept 9 bases outside the gene matches. CDR3 sequence (DNA): TGCGCCAGCAGCCAATCAGCCGGGACAGGGATCGGCTACACCTTC. It specifies CASSQSAGTGIGYTF.

The V and J genes are TRBV9 and TRBJ2-7; 9 nucleotides match TRBD2. The CDR3 sequence is 16 residues long. Germline V gene lookup returns CDR1 SGDLS and CDR2 YYNGEE. V was clipped by 4 bases and J by 5 bases; unmatched bases: 13. CDR3 DNA: TGTGCCAGCAGCCTTCGCGCCGGGACTAGCTTCGACGAGCAGTACTTC. Translating gives CASSLRAGTSFDEQYF.